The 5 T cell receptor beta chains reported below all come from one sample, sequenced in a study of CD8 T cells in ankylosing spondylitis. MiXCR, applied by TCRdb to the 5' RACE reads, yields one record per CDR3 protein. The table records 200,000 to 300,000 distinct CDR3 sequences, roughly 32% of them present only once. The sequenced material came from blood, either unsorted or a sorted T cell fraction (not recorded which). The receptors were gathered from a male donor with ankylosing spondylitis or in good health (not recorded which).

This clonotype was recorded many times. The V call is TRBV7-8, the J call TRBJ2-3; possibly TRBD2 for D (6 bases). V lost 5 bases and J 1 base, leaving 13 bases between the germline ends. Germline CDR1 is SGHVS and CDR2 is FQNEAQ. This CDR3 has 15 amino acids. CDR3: CASSPRTMGTDTQYF. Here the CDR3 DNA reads TGTGCCAGCAGCCCAAGGACTATGGGCACAGATACGCAGTATTTT.

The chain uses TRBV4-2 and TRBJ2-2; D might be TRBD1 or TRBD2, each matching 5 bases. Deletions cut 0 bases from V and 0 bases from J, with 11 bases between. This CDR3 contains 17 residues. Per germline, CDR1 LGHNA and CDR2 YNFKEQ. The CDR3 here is CASSQEGEPANTGELFF. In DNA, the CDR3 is TGTGCCAGCAGCCAAGAGGGGGAGCCCGCGAACACCGGGGAGCTGTTTTTT.

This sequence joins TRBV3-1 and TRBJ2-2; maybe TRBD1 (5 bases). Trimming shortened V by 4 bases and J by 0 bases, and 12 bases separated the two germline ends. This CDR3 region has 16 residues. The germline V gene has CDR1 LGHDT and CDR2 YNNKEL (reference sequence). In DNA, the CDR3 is TGTGCCAGCAGCCGTCAGGGTGTGGCGAACACCGGGGAGCTGTTTTTT. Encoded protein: CASSRQGVANTGELFF. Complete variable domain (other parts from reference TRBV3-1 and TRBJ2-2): DTAVSQTPKYLVTQMGNDKSIKCEQNLGHDTMYWYKQDSKKFLKIMFSYNNKELIINETVPNRFSPKSPDKAHLNLHINSLELGDSAVYFCASSRQGVANTGELFFGEGSRLTVL.

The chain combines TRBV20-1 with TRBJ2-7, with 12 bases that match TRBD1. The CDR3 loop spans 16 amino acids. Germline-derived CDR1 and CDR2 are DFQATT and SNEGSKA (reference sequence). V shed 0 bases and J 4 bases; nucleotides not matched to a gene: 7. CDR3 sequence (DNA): TGCAGTGCTAGAGATCCGGGGACAGGGGGCAGGTACGAGCAGTACTTC. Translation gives CSARDPGTGGRYEQYF.

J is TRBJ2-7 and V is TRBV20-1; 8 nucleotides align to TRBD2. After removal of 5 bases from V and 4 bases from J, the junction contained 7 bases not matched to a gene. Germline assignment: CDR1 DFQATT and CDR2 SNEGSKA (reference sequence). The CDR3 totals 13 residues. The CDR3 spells CSALAGGRYEQYF. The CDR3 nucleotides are TGCAGTGCTCTGGCGGGGGGTCGGTACGAGCAGTACTTC.